The 5 T cell receptor beta chains in this list originate from one sample, sequenced in a study of blood T cells in healthy people across ages. A second roughly 7 to 11 cycle PCR used barcoded and J-beta primers. Via MiXCR, TCRdb re-called the 5' RACE reads, giving one row per CDR3 protein. The sample holds hundreds of thousands of distinct CDR3 sequences, around 36% seen once. The sequenced sample was blood. These receptors all come from a man aged 18 to 30 in good health.

This clonotype was recorded at least ten times. V gene TRBV29-1 combines with J gene TRBJ2-5; TRBD1 is a possible D gene (6 bases). Per the germline V gene, CDR1 is SQVTM and CDR2 is ANQGSEA. V gave up 5 bases and J gave up 6 bases, with 19 bases separating them. The CDR3 totals 14 residues. CDR3 nucleotides: TGCAGCGTTACTCGTCCGGACAGTTCCAAGACCCAGTACTTC. It is translated as CSVTRPDSSKTQYF.

The table lists this clonotype with a few counts. The CDR3 coding sequence is TGTGCCAGCAGAAATGAAAAACAGGGATCCTACGAGCAGTACTTC. Translation gives CASRNEKQGSYEQYF. The V and J genes are TRBV7-8 and TRBJ2-7, with TRBD1 as a possible D gene (6 bases). The CDR3 is 15 amino acids. Per the germline V gene, CDR1 is SGHVS and CDR2 is FQNEAQ. V dropped 6 bases and J dropped 1 base, with 16 bases sitting between them. Together with reference TRBV7-8 and TRBJ2-7, the CDR3 gives the full variable domain: GAGVSQSPRYKVAKRGQDVALRCDPISGHVSLFWYQQALGQGPEFLTYFQNEAQLDKSGLPSDRFFAERPEGSVSTLKIQRTQQEDSAVYLCASRNEKQGSYEQYFGPGTRLTVT.

A few counts support this clonotype. The chain combines TRBV6-2 or TRBV6-3 with TRBJ2-3; TRBD2 matches 15 bases. CDR1 MNHEY and CDR2 SVGEGT come from the germline V gene. Unmatched junction bases numbered 7, after V lost 7 bases and J lost 5 bases. The CDR3 extends over 16 amino acids. CDR3 amino acids: CASNSGLAGGRDTQYF. CDR3 coding DNA: TGTGCCAGCAATTCGGGACTAGCGGGGGGTAGAGATACGCAGTATTTT.

The sample holds a few counts of this clonotype. The chain has TRBV5-1 and TRBJ2-3, with TRBD1 matching over 10 bases. The CDR3 extends over 15 amino acids. V gave up 4 bases and J gave up 4 bases; unmatched junction bases: 6. Germline loops: CDR1 SGHRS, CDR2 YFSETQ. This chain's CDR3 is CASSRTGTGADTQYF. As DNA, the CDR3 is TGCGCCAGCAGCCGTACTGGGACAGGGGCAGATACGCAGTATTTT.

This clonotype was counted many times. This chain connects TRBV7-8 to TRBJ2-5; possibly TRBD2 for D (6 bases). From germline, CDR1 is SGHVS and CDR2 FQNEAQ. The CDR3 contains 15 residues. The V end was cut by 0 bases, the J end by 2 bases, with 10 bases between. CDR3 in DNA: TGTGCCAGCAGCTTAGCGGGACTTCCGCAAGAGACCCAGTACTTC. This translates into CASSLAGLPQETQYF.